These T cell receptor beta chains were read from a single sample in a study of cytomegalovirus exposure and HLA in healthy donors. Clones were sequenced by immunoSEQ multiplex PCR, and TCRdb holds only the in-frame ones, with some missing. The sample lists 120,000 or so clones, approximately 80% occurring once. Sequenced: PBMCs. The receptor source for this set is a human donor in good health. CDR3s include the opening cysteine and the closing phenylalanine or tryptophan. The D gene is left open where the match is weak. Only some rows state a clone size, as once, few, many or a class for expanded clones.

D	J	size	V	length	DNA	CDR3
TRBD1	TRBJ2-7	NA	TRBV28	15	TGTGCCAGCAATGGGTCAGGACAGGACCACTACGAGCAGTACTTC	CASNGSGQDHYEQYF
NA	TRBJ2-3	NA	TRBV7-9	13	TGTTCCAGCAGCGACACTCGCACAGATACGCAGTATTTT	CSSSDTRTDTQYF
TRBD1	TRBJ1-2	NA	TRBV7-2	12	TGTGCCAGCAGCTTGACAGGGGCTGGCTACACCTTC	CASSLTGAGYTF
NA	TRBJ1-2	NA	TRBV28	14	TGTGCCAGCAGTTTAGAAGGGGTGATCTTCCGCTACACCTTC	CASSLEGVIFRYTF
TRBD1	TRBJ1-1	NA	TRBV6-5	14	TGTGCCAGCAGAAACCGGGACAGGGCCTCTGAAGCTTTCTTT	CASRNRDRASEAFF
NA	TRBJ1-1	few	TRBV4-2	12	TGTGCCAGCAGCCATGACTCAGGGGTCGCTTTCTTT	CASSHDSGVAFF
TRBD1	TRBJ2-7	NA	TRBV5-4	15	TGTGCCAGCAGCTTGGGACAGGGGTCACCCTACGAGCAGTACTTC	CASSLGQGSPYEQYF
NA	TRBJ2-7	NA	TRBV28	15	TGTGCCAGCAGTTTGTCAGGGTTAAGCGCCTACGAGCAGTACTTC	CASSLSGLSAYEQYF
NA	TRBJ2-7	NA	TRBV5-1	14	TGCGCCAGCAGCTTGAACAGGGAAAACTCCGAGCAGTACTTC	CASSLNRENSEQYF
NA	TRBJ2-7	NA	TRBV4-1	13	TGCGCCAGCAGCCAAGAAGCAGGCTACGAGCAGTACTTC	CASSQEAGYEQYF
NA	TRBJ1-4	NA	TRBV7-9	14	TGTTCCAGCAGCCGTACATCGGAGGGTGAAAAACTGTTTTTT	CSSSRTSEGEKLFF
NA	TRBJ1-1	NA	TRBV4-2	15	TGTGCCAGCAGCCCGACCCAAACAGTGAACACTGAAGCTTTCTTT	CASSPTQTVNTEAFF
NA	TRBJ1-1	few	TRBV7-6	13	TGTGCCAGCAGCTGGGGCTCACCGACTGAAGCTTTCTTT	CASSWGSPTEAFF
NA	TRBJ2-1	NA	TRBV4-1	15	TGCGCCAGCAGCCAAGGACAGTCCTCCTACAATGAGCAGTTCTTC	CASSQGQSSYNEQFF
NA	TRBJ1-4	NA	TRBV15	16	TGTGCCACCAAAGGATCTTCAGGGACTTTTAATGAAAAACTGTTTTTT	CATKGSSGTFNEKLFF
TRBD1	TRBJ1-5	once	TRBV6-1	13	TGTGCCAGCAGTGATCGGGACAGGGGACCCCAGCATTTT	CASSDRDRGPQHF
NA	TRBJ2-7	NA	TRBV27	16	TGTGCCAGCAGTTCCCGGGCAGGGGAGATGTGGTACGAGCAGTACTTC	CASSSRAGEMWYEQYF